This is a list of T cell receptor beta chains from one sample in a study of CD8 T cells in Susac syndrome. From the immunoSEQ multiplex PCR reads, TCRdb called clonotypes with MiXCR, one entry per CDR3 protein. The sample holds about 170,000 distinct CDR3 sequences; approximately 95% are singletons and the top ten take 0.095% to 0.15%. Sequencing was performed on CD4+ T cells from PBMCs. These receptors came from a human donor with Susac syndrome. The conserved cysteine and the conserved F or W are not part of the CDR3 here. Each record gives: V gene, CDR3 length, J gene, CDR3 protein.

V: TRBV15; length: 14; J: TRBJ1-2; CDR3: ATSRAKEGRDYGYT
V: TRBV30; length: 13; J: TRBJ2-5; CDR3: AWSVGRTSGETQY
V: TRBV4-3; length: 11; J: TRBJ1-1; CDR3: ASSQDGAGGAF
V: TRBV4-1; length: 14; J: TRBJ1-5; CDR3: ASSQGGTGVNQPQH
V: TRBV9; length: 14; J: TRBJ2-1; CDR3: ASSNPRTNSYNEQF
V: TRBV7-2; length: 13; J: TRBJ2-3; CDR3: ASSHQSSGTDTQY
V: TRBV9; length: 13; J: TRBJ1-2; CDR3: ASSVDSVLRAGYT
V: TRBV29-1; length: 11; J: TRBJ1-1; CDR3: SVRETANTEAF
V: TRBV3-1; length: 12; J: TRBJ2-5; CDR3: ASSLRTGPETQY
V: TRBV9; length: 14; J: TRBJ2-7; CDR3: ASSKQGTGGPREQY
V: TRBV30; length: 12; J: TRBJ1-4; CDR3: AWTGTGGNEKLF
V: TRBV28; length: 14; J: TRBJ2-3; CDR3: ASSPRLAGGTDTQY
V: TRBV27; length: 10; J: TRBJ1-2; CDR3: ASSGGGGGYT
V: TRBV5-6; length: 12; J: TRBJ2-5; CDR3: ASSTRGGRETQY
V: TRBV25-1; length: 14; J: TRBJ1-3; CDR3: ASSPVGRGLGNTIY
V: TRBV2; length: 11; J: TRBJ1-5; CDR3: ASSVESNQPQH
V: TRBV11-2; length: 12; J: TRBJ2-3; CDR3: ASSRDRHTDTQY
V: TRBV4-3; length: 14; J: TRBJ1-2; CDR3: ASSQDADRSDYGYT
V: TRBV20-1; length: 10; J: TRBJ1-5; CDR3: SARRWNQPQH
V: TRBV20-1; length: 13; J: TRBJ1-5; CDR3: SARDRFGSNQPQH
V: TRBV20-1; length: 13; J: TRBJ2-5; CDR3: SARPTSGLQETQY
V: TRBV9; length: 15; J: TRBJ1-3; CDR3: ASSVDSEGYSGNTIY
V: TRBV20-1; length: 11; J: TRBJ2-2; CDR3: SARASPSGELF
V: TRBV14; length: 12; J: TRBJ2-5; CDR3: ASSQGGATETQY
V: TRBV19; length: 13; J: TRBJ2-7; CDR3: ASNPGTSGSYEQY
V: TRBV29-1; length: 10; J: TRBJ1-2; CDR3: SVEAGQGGYT
V: TRBV5-1; length: 13; J: TRBJ1-4; CDR3: ASSLEPTTNEKLF
V: TRBV12-3/TRBV12-4; length: 12; J: TRBJ1-6; CDR3: ASNPQGAGSPLH
V: TRBV9; length: 17; J: TRBJ2-6; CDR3: ASSVGVGQGASGANVLT
V: TRBV9; length: 11; J: TRBJ1-1; CDR3: ASSVESNTEAF
V: TRBV9; length: 12; J: TRBJ1-2; CDR3: ASSVTGTGYGYT